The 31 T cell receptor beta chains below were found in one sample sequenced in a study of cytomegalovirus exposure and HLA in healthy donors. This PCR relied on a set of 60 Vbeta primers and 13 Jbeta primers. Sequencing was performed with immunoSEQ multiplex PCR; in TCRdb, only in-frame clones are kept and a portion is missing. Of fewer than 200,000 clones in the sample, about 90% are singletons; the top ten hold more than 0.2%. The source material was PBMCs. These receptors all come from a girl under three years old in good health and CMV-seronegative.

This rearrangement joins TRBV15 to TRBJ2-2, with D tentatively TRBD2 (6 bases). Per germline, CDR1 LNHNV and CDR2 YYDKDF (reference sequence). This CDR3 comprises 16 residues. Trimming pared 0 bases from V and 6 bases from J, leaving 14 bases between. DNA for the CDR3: TGTGCCACCAGCAGAGATTCGGGGGTTTGGGCCGGGGAGCTGTTTTTT. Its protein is CATSRDSGVWAGELFF. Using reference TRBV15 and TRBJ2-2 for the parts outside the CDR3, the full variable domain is DAMVIQNPRYQVTQFGKPVTLSCSQTLNHNVMYWYQQKSSQAPKLLFHYYDKDFNNEADTPDNFQSRRPNTSFCFLDIRSPGLGDTAMYLCATSRDSGVWAGELFFGEGSRLTVL.

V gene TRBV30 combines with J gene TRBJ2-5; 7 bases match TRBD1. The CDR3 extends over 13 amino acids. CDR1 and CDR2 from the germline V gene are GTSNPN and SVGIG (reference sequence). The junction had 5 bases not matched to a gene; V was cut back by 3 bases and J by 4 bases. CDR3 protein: CAWSPDRVETQYF. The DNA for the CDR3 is TGTGCCTGGAGCCCTGACAGGGTAGAGACCCAGTACTTC.

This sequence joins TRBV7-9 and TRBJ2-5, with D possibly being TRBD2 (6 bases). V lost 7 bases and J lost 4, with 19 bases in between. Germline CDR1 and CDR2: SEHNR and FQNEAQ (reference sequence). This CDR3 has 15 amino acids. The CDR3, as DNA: TGTGCCAGCAACCCCGTGGGCCTAGCGTCAGAGACCCAGTACTTC. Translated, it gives CASNPVGLASETQYF.

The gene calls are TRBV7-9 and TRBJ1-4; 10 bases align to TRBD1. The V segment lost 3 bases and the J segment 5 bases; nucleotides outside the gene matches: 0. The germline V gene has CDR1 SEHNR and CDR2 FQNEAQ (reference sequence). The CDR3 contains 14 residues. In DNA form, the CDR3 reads TGTGCCAGCAGCTTGGACAGGGGGAATGAAAAACTGTTTTTT. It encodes CASSLDRGNEKLFF.

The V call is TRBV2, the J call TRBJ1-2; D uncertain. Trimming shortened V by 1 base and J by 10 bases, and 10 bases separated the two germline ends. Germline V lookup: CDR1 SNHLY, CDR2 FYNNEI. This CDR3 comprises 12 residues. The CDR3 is CASSEVGSVYTF. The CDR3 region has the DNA TGTGCCAGCAGTGAAGTCGGGAGTGTCTACACCTTC.

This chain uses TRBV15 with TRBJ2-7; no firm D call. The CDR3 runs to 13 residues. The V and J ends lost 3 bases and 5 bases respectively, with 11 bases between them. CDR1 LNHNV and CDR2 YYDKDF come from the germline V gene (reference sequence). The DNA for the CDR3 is TGTGCCACCAGCAGCGGCACAGCCAACGAGCAGTACTTC. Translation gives CATSSGTANEQYF. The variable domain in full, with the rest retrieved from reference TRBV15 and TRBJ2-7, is DAMVIQNPRYQVTQFGKPVTLSCSQTLNHNVMYWYQQKSSQAPKLLFHYYDKDFNNEADTPDNFQSRRPNTSFCFLDIRSPGLGDTAMYLCATSSGTANEQYFGPGTRLTVT.

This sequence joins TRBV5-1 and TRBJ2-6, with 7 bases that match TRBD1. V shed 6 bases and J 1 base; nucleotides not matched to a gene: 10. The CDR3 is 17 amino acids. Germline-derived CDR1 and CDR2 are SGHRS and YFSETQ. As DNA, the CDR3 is TGCGCCAGCATGGTGACAGGGCAGATGTCTGGGGCCAACGTCCTGACTTTC. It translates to CASMVTGQMSGANVLTF.

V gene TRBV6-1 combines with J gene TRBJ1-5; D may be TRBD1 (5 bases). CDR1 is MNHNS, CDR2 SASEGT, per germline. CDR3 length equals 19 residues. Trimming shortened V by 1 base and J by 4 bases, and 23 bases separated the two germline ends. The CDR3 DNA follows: TGTGCCAGCAGTGAAGAGGTCAGGGTTAGGTATGTGAGGAATCAGCCCCAGCATTTT. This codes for CASSEEVRVRYVRNQPQHF.

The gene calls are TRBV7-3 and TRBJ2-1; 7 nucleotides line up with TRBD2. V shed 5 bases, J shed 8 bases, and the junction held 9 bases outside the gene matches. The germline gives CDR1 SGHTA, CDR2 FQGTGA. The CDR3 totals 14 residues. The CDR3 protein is CASSPLGGGDEQFF. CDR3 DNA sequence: TGTGCCAGCAGCCCACTTGGCGGGGGTGATGAGCAGTTCTTC.

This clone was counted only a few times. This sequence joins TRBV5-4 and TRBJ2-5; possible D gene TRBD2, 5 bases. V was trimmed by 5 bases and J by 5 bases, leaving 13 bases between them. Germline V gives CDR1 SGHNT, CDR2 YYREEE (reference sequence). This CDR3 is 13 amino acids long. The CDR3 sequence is CASRWESGETQYF. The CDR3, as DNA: TGTGCCAGCAGATGGGAGTCCGGGGAGACCCAGTACTTC. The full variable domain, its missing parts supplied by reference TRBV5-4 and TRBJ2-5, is ETGVTQSPTHLIKTRGQQVTLRCSSQSGHNTVSWYQQALGQGPQFIFQYYREEENGRGNFPPRFSGLQFPNYSSELNVNALELDDSALYLCASRWESGETQYFGPGTRLLVL.

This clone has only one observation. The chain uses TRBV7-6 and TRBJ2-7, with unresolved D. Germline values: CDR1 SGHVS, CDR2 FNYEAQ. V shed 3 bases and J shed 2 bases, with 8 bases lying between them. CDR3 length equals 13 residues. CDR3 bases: TGTGCCAGCAGCTTGCGATGTACCTACGAGCAGTACTTC. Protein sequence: CASSLRCTYEQYF.

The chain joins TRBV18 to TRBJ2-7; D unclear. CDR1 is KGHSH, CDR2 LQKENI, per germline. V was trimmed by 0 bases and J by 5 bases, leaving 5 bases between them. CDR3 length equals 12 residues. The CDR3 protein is CASSPPRNEQYF. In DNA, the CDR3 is TGTGCCAGCTCACCACCGCGCAACGAGCAGTACTTC.

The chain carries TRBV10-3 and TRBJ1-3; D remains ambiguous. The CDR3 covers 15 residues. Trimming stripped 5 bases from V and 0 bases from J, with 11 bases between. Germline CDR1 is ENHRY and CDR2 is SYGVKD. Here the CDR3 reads CAISYTDLSGNTIYF. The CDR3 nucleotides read TGTGCCATCAGTTATACAGATCTCTCTGGAAACACCATATATTTT.

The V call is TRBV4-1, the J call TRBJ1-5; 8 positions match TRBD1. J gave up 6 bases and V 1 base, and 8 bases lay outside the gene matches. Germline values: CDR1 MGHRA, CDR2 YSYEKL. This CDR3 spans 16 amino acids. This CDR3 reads CASSQVAGGASQPQHF. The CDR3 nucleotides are TGCGCCAGCAGCCAAGTGGCAGGGGGCGCGAGTCAGCCCCAGCATTTT.

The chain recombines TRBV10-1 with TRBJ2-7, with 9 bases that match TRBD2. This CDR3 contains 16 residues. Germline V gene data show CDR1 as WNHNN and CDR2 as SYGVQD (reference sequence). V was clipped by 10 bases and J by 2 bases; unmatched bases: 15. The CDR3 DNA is TGCGCCATCCACGCCAATAGCGGGAGTTGGACCTACGAGCAGTACTTC. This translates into CAIHANSGSWTYEQYF.

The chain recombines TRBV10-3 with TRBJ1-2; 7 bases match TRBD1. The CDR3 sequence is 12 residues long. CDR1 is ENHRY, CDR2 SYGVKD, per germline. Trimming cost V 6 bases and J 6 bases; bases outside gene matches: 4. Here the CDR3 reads CAIRGTADGYTF. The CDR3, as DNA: TGTGCCATCAGGGGGACAGCAGATGGCTACACCTTC.

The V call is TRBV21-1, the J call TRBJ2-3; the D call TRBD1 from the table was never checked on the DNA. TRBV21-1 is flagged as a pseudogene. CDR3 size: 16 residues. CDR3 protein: CASRGTGGSSTDTQYF. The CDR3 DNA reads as TGTGCCAGCAGGGGGACAGGGGGTTCTAGCACAGATACGCAGTATTTT.

CDR3 protein: CASSLADGELFF. CDR3 in DNA: TGTGCCAGCAGTTTGGCGGACGGGGAGCTGTTTTTT. The rearrangement links TRBV27 to TRBJ2-2; no clear D. CDR3 length equals 12 residues. Per germline, CDR1 MNHEY and CDR2 SMNVEV (reference sequence). Deletions cut 3 bases from V and 7 bases from J, with 6 bases between.

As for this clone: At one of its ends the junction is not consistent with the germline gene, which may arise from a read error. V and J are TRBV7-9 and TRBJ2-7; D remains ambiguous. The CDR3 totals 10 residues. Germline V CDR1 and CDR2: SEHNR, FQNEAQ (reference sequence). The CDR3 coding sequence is TGTTCCAGCAGCCCGGACGAGCAGTACTTC. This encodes CSSSPDEQYF.

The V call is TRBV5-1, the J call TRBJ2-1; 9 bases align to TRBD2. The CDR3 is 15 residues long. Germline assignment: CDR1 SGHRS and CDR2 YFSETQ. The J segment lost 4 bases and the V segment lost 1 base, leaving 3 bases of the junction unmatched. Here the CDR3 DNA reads TGCGCCAGCAGCTTGAGACTAGCGGAGTACAATGAGCAGTTCTTC. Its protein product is CASSLRLAEYNEQFF.

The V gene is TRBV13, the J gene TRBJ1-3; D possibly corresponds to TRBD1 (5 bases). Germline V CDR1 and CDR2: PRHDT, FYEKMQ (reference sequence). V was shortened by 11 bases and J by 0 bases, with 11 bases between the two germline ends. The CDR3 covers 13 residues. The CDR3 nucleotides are TGTGCCGCGGGGCCATACTCTGGAAACACCATATATTTT. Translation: CAAGPYSGNTIYF.

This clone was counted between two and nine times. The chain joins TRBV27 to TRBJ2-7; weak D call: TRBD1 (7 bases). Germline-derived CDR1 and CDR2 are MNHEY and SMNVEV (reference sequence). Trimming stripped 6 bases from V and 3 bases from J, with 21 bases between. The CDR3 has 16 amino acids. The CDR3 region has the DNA TGTGCCAGCAGCCCGAGGGGGGACAGTTTATTCTACGAGCAGTACTTC. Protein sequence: CASSPRGDSLFYEQYF.

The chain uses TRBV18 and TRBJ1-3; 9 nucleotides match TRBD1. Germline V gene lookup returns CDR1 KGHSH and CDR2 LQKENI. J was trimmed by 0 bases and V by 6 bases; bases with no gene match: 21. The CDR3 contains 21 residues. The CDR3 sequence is CASSGINGQGKGWFSGNTIYF. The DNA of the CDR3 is TGTGCCAGCTCGGGTATAAATGGACAGGGGAAGGGTTGGTTCTCTGGAAACACCATATATTTT. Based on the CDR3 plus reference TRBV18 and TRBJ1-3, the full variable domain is NAGVMQNPRHLVRRRGQEARLRCSPMKGHSHVYWYRQLPEEGLKFMVYLQKENIIDESGMPKERFSAEFPKEGPSILRIQQVVRGDSAAYFCASSGINGQGKGWFSGNTIYFGEGSWLTVV.

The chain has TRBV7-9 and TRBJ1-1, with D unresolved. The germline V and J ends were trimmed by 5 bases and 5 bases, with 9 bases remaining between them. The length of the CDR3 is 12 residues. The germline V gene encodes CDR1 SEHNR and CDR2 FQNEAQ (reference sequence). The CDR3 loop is CASSPGQTEAFF. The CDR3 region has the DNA TGTGCCAGCAGCCCAGGCCAGACTGAAGCTTTCTTT. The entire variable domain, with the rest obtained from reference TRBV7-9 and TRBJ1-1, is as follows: DTGVSQNPRHKITKRGQNVTFRCDPISEHNRLYWYRQTLGQGPEFLTYFQNEAQLEKSRLLSDRFSAERPKGSFSTLEIQRTEQGDSAMYLCASSPGQTEAFFGQGTRLTVV.

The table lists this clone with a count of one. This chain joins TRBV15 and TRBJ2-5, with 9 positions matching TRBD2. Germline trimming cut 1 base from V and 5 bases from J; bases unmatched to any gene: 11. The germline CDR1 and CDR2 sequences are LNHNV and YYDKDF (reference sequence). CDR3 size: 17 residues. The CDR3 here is CATSRAAGGRWGETQYF. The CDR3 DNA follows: TGTGCCACCAGCAGAGCTGCGGGAGGGCGTTGGGGGGAGACCCAGTACTTC.

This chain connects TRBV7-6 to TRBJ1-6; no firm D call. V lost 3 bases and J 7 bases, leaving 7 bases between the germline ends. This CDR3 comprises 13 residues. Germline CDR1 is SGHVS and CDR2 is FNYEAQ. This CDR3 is CASSLGLNSPLHF. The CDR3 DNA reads TGTGCCAGCAGCTTGGGCCTGAATTCACCCCTCCACTTT.

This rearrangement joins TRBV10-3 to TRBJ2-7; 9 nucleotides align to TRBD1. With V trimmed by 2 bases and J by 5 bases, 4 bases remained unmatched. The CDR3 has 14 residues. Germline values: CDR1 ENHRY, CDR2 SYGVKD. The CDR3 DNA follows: TGTGCCATCAGTGAGGTACAGGGGGCCCACGAGCAGTACTTC. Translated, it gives CAISEVQGAHEQYF.

The CDR3, as DNA: TGTGCCACCAGCAGAGGGGCTAGCGGGAGACCCTACGAGCAGTACTTC. It translates to CATSRGASGRPYEQYF. The chain has TRBV15 and TRBJ2-7; TRBD2 aligns across 10 bases. CDR3 length: 16 residues. Per the germline V gene, CDR1 is LNHNV and CDR2 is YYDKDF (reference sequence). Germline trimming cut 1 base from V and 2 bases from J; bases unmatched to any gene: 5.

As DNA, the CDR3 is TGTGCCTGGAGTGTACCGGGGAACCTCTATGGCTACACCTTC. This translates into CAWSVPGNLYGYTF. V and J are TRBV30 and TRBJ1-2; D ambiguous. Trimming took off 0 bases at V and 4 bases at J, with 12 bases between the two ends. Germline lookup yields CDR1 GTSNPN and CDR2 SVGIG (reference sequence). The CDR3 is made up of 14 amino acids. The full variable domain, in which reference TRBV30 and TRBJ1-2 provide the parts outside the CDR3, is SQTIHQWPATLVQPVGSPLSLECTVEGTSNPNLYWYRQAAGRGLQLLFYSVGIGQISSEVPQNLSASRPQDRQFILSSKKLLLSDSGFYLCAWSVPGNLYGYTFGSGTRLTVV.

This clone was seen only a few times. For the CDR3, the DNA is TGTGCTAGTGGTTTGATAGGGGGGGGGAATTCACCCCTCCACTTT. Protein: CASGLIGGGNSPLHF. The V and J genes are TRBV12-5 and TRBJ1-6; the D gene is possibly TRBD1 (6 bases). V lost 2 bases, J lost 7 bases, and 12 bases lay in between. The CDR3 has 15 amino acids. Germline V gene data show CDR1 as LGHNT and CDR2 as FRNRAP.

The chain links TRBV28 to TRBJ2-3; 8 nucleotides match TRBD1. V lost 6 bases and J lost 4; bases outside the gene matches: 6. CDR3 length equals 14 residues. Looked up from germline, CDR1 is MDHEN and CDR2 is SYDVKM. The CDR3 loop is CASRMDRAADTQYF. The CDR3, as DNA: TGTGCCAGCAGAATGGACAGGGCGGCAGATACGCAGTATTTT.